A single sample is the source of the 23 T cell receptor beta chains below, sequenced in a study of chemoradiotherapy in HPV16-positive cancers. Data came from immunoSEQ multiplex PCR; TCRdb stores just in-frame clones and leaves some out. The table lists some 12,000 clones, around 84% of them singletons. The sample in question was blood, obtained from a patient who underwent chemoradiotherapy. The source of these receptors is a human donor with HPV-associated anogenital cancer.

This chain joins TRBV5-1 and TRBJ2-5, with no clear D. V was pared by 6 bases and J by 5 bases, with 17 bases between. CDR3 length: 14 amino acids. The germline gives CDR1 SGHRS, CDR2 YFSETQ. As DNA, the CDR3 is TGCGCCAGCAACCCGTGGGCGGACGGGGAGACCCAGTACTTC. Translating gives CASNPWADGETQYF.

This clone turned up a few times. V usage is TRBV19 and J usage is TRBJ1-1, with 10 bases aligning to TRBD1. CDR1 and CDR2 from the germline V gene are LNHDA and SQIVND (reference sequence). The CDR3 is 12 residues long. The V and J ends lost 9 bases and 8 bases, in that order; junction bases with no gene match: 6. CDR3 sequence reads: CASRQGAWEAFF. In DNA form, the CDR3 reads TGTGCCAGCCGACAGGGGGCTTGGGAAGCTTTCTTT.

The chain links TRBV7-3 to TRBJ2-3; no definite D call. The CDR3 is 14 residues long. From germline, CDR1 is SGHTA and CDR2 FQGTGA. V shed 1 base and J shed 1 base, with 6 bases lying between them. The CDR3 DNA reads as TGTGCCAGCAGCTTAATGACTGGCACAGATACGCAGTATTTT. It translates to CASSLMTGTDTQYF.

This rearrangement joins TRBV2 to TRBJ1-3; D ambiguous. Trimming pared 2 bases from V and 1 base from J, leaving 15 bases between. The CDR3 spans 17 residues. CDR1 SNHLY and CDR2 FYNNEI come from the germline V gene. This CDR3 is CASSESSREGSGNTIYF. DNA of the CDR3: TGTGCCAGCAGTGAATCTTCTCGCGAGGGATCTGGAAACACCATATATTTT.

The chain employs TRBV7-6 and TRBJ2-2; 13 positions agree with TRBD2. Germline CDR1 is SGHVS and CDR2 is FNYEAQ. The CDR3 sequence is 17 residues long. V shed 4 bases, J shed 5 bases, and the junction held 7 bases outside the gene matches. As DNA, the CDR3 is TGTGCCAGCAGCTCTAGCAGACTAGCGGGGGGAACCGGGGAGCTGTTTTTT. Amino acid sequence: CASSSSRLAGGTGELFF. The entire variable domain, with the rest obtained from reference TRBV7-6 and TRBJ2-2, is as follows: GAGVSQSPRYKVTKRGQDVALRCDPISGHVSLYWYRQALGQGPEFLTYFNYEAQQDKSGLPNDRFSAERPEGSISTLTIQRTEQRDSAMYRCASSSSRLAGGTGELFFGEGSRLTVL.

The V call is TRBV9, the J call TRBJ1-2, with a tentative D call TRBD1 (5 bases). Between the trimmed V and J ends, which lost 3 bases and 2 bases, there was a span of 14 bases. This CDR3 is 15 amino acids long. CDR1 SGDLS and CDR2 YYNGEE come from the germline V gene. Written as DNA, the CDR3 is TGTGCCAGCAGCGCCGCCGGGACGGCGAACTATGGCTACACCTTC. This codes for CASSAAGTANYGYTF.

J is TRBJ1-4 and V is TRBV5-1, with unresolved D. The V end lost 4 bases, the J end lost 1 base, and 11 bases lay between the germline ends. The CDR3 is made up of 15 amino acids. Germline V gives CDR1 SGHRS, CDR2 YFSETQ. The CDR3 loop reads CASSPMGGTNEKLFF. In DNA, the CDR3 is TGCGCCAGCAGCCCGATGGGAGGAACTAATGAAAAACTGTTTTTT.

This clone occurred once. The chain is built from TRBV5-5 and TRBJ1-1; D is uncertain. Trimming shortened V by 0 bases and J by 3 bases, and 6 bases separated the two germline ends. Germline V gene sequence: CDR1 SGHKS, CDR2 YYEKEE (reference sequence). There are 13 residues in the CDR3. The chain's CDR3 is CASSLAAHTEAFF. The CDR3 nucleotides read TGTGCCAGCAGCTTGGCGGCACACACTGAAGCTTTCTTT.

The chain joins TRBV4-1 to TRBJ2-7; maybe TRBD2 (7 bases). CDR3 size: 14 residues. Per the germline V gene, CDR1 is MGHRA and CDR2 is YSYEKL. Trimming removed 3 bases from V and 9 bases from J, with 18 bases in between. The CDR3 sequence: CASSQTRSGGRQYF. DNA of the CDR3: TGCGCCAGCAGCCAGACCAGATCGGGGGGCAGGCAGTACTTC.

The V and J genes are TRBV19 and TRBJ2-2; D is tentatively TRBD1 or TRBD2 (6 bases each). V was pared by 6 bases and J by 2 bases, with 13 bases between. Germline V lookup: CDR1 LNHDA, CDR2 SQIVND (reference sequence). The CDR3 extends over 15 amino acids. The CDR3 region has the DNA TGTGCCAGTAGGAGGGGGGATTTAAACACCGGGGAGCTGTTTTTT. Protein sequence: CASRRGDLNTGELFF.

The rearrangement uses TRBV4-1 and TRBJ2-1; D perhaps matches TRBD2 (5 bases). The CDR3 is 16 residues long. CDR1 is MGHRA and CDR2 is YSYEKL in the germline V gene. The germline V and J ends were trimmed by 3 bases and 10 bases, with 22 bases remaining between them. The chain's CDR3 is CASSHSGASNVGEQFF. The CDR3 DNA reads TGCGCCAGCAGCCACTCTGGCGCTAGCAACGTTGGAGAGCAGTTCTTC.

This chain joins TRBV5-1 and TRBJ1-1; D remains unclear. The germline CDR1 and CDR2 sequences are SGHRS and YFSETQ. Trimming pared 0 bases from V and 0 bases from J, leaving 9 bases between. This CDR3 is built from 15 residues. CDR3 amino acids: CASSLGRGMNTEAFF. The CDR3 bases are TGCGCCAGCAGCTTGGGCAGAGGCATGAACACTGAAGCTTTCTTT.

The chain employs TRBV5-1 and TRBJ2-3; no clear D gene. Germline lookup yields CDR1 SGHRS and CDR2 YFSETQ. The CDR3 has 14 residues. The V and J ends lost 2 bases and 0 bases respectively, with 7 bases between them. Here the CDR3 DNA reads TGCGCCAGCAGCTTAGTATCTAGCACAGATACGCAGTATTTT. It codes for CASSLVSSTDTQYF.

The genes are TRBV15 and TRBJ1-2; D is unclear. Germline V gene data show CDR1 as LNHNV and CDR2 as YYDKDF (reference sequence). V shed 0 bases and J shed 4 bases, with 6 bases lying between them. This CDR3 is built from 13 residues. The CDR3 coding sequence is TGTGCCACCAGCAGAGATGTTGCCTATGGCTACACCTTC. Its translation is CATSRDVAYGYTF. Full variable domain (missing parts from reference TRBV15 and TRBJ1-2): DAMVIQNPRYQVTQFGKPVTLSCSQTLNHNVMYWYQQKSSQAPKLLFHYYDKDFNNEADTPDNFQSRRPNTSFCFLDIRSPGLGDTAMYLCATSRDVAYGYTFGSGTRLTVV.

This chain uses TRBV5-1 with TRBJ1-6, with TRBD1 as a possible D gene (6 bases). Germline assignment: CDR1 SGHRS and CDR2 YFSETQ. This CDR3 comprises 15 residues. V was shortened by 2 bases and J by 0 bases, with 6 bases between the two germline ends. CDR3: CASSLGGSYNSPLHF. The CDR3 DNA reads TGCGCCAGCAGCTTAGGGGGCTCCTATAATTCACCCCTCCACTTT.

The chain uses TRBV5-5 and TRBJ2-3; D may be TRBD2 (6 bases). Per the germline V gene, CDR1 is SGHKS and CDR2 is YYEKEE (reference sequence). The CDR3 spans 15 residues. V dropped 0 bases and J dropped 4 bases, with 12 bases sitting between them. CDR3 loop: CASSLAGDSADTQYF. The CDR3 DNA reads TGTGCCAGCAGCTTGGCGGGGGATAGCGCAGATACGCAGTATTTT.

The chain joins TRBV6-1 to TRBJ1-3, with 8 nucleotides matching TRBD1. The CDR3 covers 16 residues. The junction had 8 bases not matched to a gene; V was cut back by 0 bases and J by 7 bases. The germline CDR1 and CDR2 sequences are MNHNS and SASEGT. CDR3 residues: CASSEARAGGLNTIYF. Here the CDR3 DNA reads TGTGCCAGCAGTGAAGCGCGGGCAGGGGGCCTCAACACCATATATTTT.

This chain uses TRBV6-6 with TRBJ1-5; the match to TRBD1 covers 9 bases. Per germline, CDR1 MNHNY and CDR2 SVGAGI (reference sequence). V trimming: 0 bases; J trimming: 4 bases; junction bases outside the gene matches: 4. CDR3 length: 16 amino acids. The CDR3, as DNA: TGTGCCAGCAGTTACTCGACTGGGACAGGGAATCAGCCCCAGCATTTT. The encoded protein is CASSYSTGTGNQPQHF.

This clone was seen once. This chain uses TRBV7-6 with TRBJ2-1; tentative D call: TRBD2 (6 bases). Deletions cut 5 bases from V and 5 bases from J, with 13 bases between. This CDR3 is built from 14 residues. Germline CDR1 is SGHVS and CDR2 is FNYEAQ. The CDR3, as DNA: TGTGCCAGCAGCGGAGGGTTTGGGGACAATGAGCAGTTCTTC. Encoded protein: CASSGGFGDNEQFF.

This chain joins TRBV7-2 and TRBJ2-7; D is ambiguous. The CDR3 runs 14 residues. V lost 5 bases and J 3 bases, leaving 14 bases between the germline ends. CDR1 and CDR2 (germline): SGHTA, FQGNSA. This CDR3 reads CASSLKRTDYEQYF. CDR3 sequence (DNA): TGTGCCAGCAGCCTGAAAAGAACGGACTACGAGCAGTACTTC.

This rearrangement joins TRBV30 to TRBJ1-5, with 9 bases lining up with TRBD1. The CDR3 is 13 amino acids. Germline trimming cut 1 base from V and 10 bases from J; bases unmatched to any gene: 5. Germline assignment: CDR1 GTSNPN and CDR2 SVGIG (reference sequence). DNA for the CDR3: TGTGCCTGGAGTGGACAGGGGGGACTCCCCCAGCATTTT. Protein sequence: CAWSGQGGLPQHF.

The J gene is TRBJ1-2, the V gene TRBV19; D gene uncertain. CDR3 length equals 14 residues. Germline values: CDR1 LNHDA, CDR2 SQIVND (reference sequence). V lost 5 bases and J 0 bases, leaving 10 bases between the germline ends. The CDR3 is CASSGQNPNYGYTF. In nucleotides, the CDR3 is TGTGCCAGTAGTGGTCAGAACCCTAACTATGGCTACACCTTC.

A word on this clone: The DNA is omitted, as the CDR3 cannot be located on it reliably, and the CDR3 follows TCRdb's listing. The chain is built from TRBV2 and TRBJ2-5. Germline CDR1 SNHLY, CDR2 FYNNEI. The CDR3 sequence runs 15 residues, both termini included. CDR3 loop: CASRSGRALRETQYF.